These 8 T cell receptor beta chains came from one sample sequenced in a study of T cells expressing NK-cell markers. TCRdb reprocessed the 5' RACE reads and keeps a single row for each CDR3 protein, giving no DNA. The sample table includes about 260,000 distinct CDR3 sequences. Sequencing input: blood T cells: a sorted CD56 or NKG2C T cell subset, CD4+ or CD8+ T cells, or bulk PBMC T cells (not recorded which). The receptor source for this set is a man between 18 and 29 years old in good health.

The CDR3 loop is CASSLLGSGNTIYF. V and J are TRBV12-3 or TRBV12-4 and TRBJ1-3. The CDR3 contains 14 residues.

This chain uses TRBV5-5 with TRBJ2-7; without DNA, the TCRdb call of TRBD1 cannot be checked. Germline-derived CDR1 and CDR2 are SGHKS and YYEKEE (reference sequence). CDR3 length: 17 amino acids. CDR3 protein: CASGLPLAAVGTYEQYF.

CDR3 loop: CASSVSPGGETQYF. The chain carries TRBV6-4 and TRBJ2-5; checking the TCRdb D call of TRBD1 is not possible without DNA. This CDR3 spans 14 amino acids. CDR1 and CDR2 (germline): MRHNA, SNTAGT.

The CDR3 here is CASSSLGHTEQYF. The chain links TRBV12-3 or TRBV12-4 to TRBJ2-7; the TCRdb D gene call, TRBD1, has no DNA to confirm it. CDR3 size: 13 residues.

The chain recombines TRBV5-1 with TRBJ2-1; TCRdb lists TRBD1, though no DNA is available to test this call. The CDR3 consists of 11 residues. In germline, CDR1 is SGHRS, CDR2 YFSETQ. The CDR3 here is CASGGNYEQFF.

The CDR3 sequence is CASSTDGGSTDTQYF. The rearrangement joins TRBV5-1 to TRBJ2-3; TCRdb's D gene call, TRBD2, goes unchecked for lack of DNA. Germline V gene sequence: CDR1 SGHRS, CDR2 YFSETQ. The CDR3 loop spans 15 amino acids.

CDR3 loop: CASSYGTGRGNTEAFF. The chain combines TRBV6-5 with TRBJ1-1; TCRdb lists TRBD1, though no DNA is available to test this call. The CDR3 loop spans 16 amino acids. The germline V gene encodes CDR1 MNHEY and CDR2 SVGAGI.

The chain combines TRBV19 with TRBJ2-7. The CDR3 covers 13 residues. Germline lookup yields CDR1 LNHDA and CDR2 SQIVND (reference sequence). This CDR3 is CASSVGISYEQYF.